The entry that follows covers one T cell receptor beta chain sequence. Its antigen is not known. The assay covered roughly 100,000 TCR templates per sample. Assay used: immunoSEQ multiplex PCR; TCRdb lists only in-frame clones, some missing. The sample carries approximately 110,000 clones, approximately 94% recorded once. This specimen belongs to a study of siplizumab effects on memory and regulatory T cells. Study outcomes and limitations: Treg origin accounted for an average of around 69% of mappable alloreactive CD4+ clones with siplizumab and approximately 25% in controls. Just a small share of alloreactive clones was traced back to unstimulated subsets.

V lost 7 bases, J lost 3 bases, and 13 bases lay in between. CDR1 and CDR2 from the germline V gene are MNHNS and SASEGT. This CDR3 comprises 14 residues. The TCR originated in a human donor in good health. Sequences were obtained from CD4+ T cells sorted from blood. The genes are TRBV6-1 and TRBJ1-3, with D unclear. In DNA form, the CDR3 reads TGTGCCAGCACGGCGAGCGGAAATGGAAACACCATATATTTT. Residues: CASTASGNGNTIYF.